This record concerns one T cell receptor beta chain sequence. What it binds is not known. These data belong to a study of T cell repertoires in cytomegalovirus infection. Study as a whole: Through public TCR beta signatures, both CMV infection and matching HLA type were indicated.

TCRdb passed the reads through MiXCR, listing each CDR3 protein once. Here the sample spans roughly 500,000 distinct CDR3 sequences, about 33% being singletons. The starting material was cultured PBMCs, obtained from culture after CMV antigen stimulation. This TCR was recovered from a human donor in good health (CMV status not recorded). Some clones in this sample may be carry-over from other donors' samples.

The CDR3 DNA is TGTGCCACTGGGGAAAGGGGGACCCAGTACTTC. Translating it yields CATGERGTQYF. This chain joins TRBV19 and TRBJ2-5; a possible D gene is TRBD1 (5 bases). Germline CDR1 LNHDA, CDR2 SQIVND (reference sequence). The V end lost 10 bases, the J end lost 7 bases, and 13 bases lay between the germline ends. This CDR3 is built from 11 residues.